These T cell receptor beta chains were read from a single sample in a study of blood T cell repertoires in COVID-19. Profiled with immunoSEQ multiplex PCR; TCRdb holds only in-frame clones, not every one. This table holds some 220,000 clones, about 93% found once. Sequencing was done on a sample of peripheral blood. The receptors originated from a man aged 25-45 years with COVID-19, enrolled during active disease. CDR3s include the opening cysteine and the closing phenylalanine or tryptophan. Fields, in order: J gene, D gene, V gene, clone size, CDR3 length, CDR3 protein, CDR3 DNA. A D gene is named only where the DNA matches it firmly. Not all rows give a size; the values are once, few, many and, for expanded clones, a class.

TRBJ1-1 | - | TRBV9 | - | 14 | CASSVVGGMTEAFF | TGTGCCAGCAGCGTAGTGGGGGGTATGACTGAAGCTTTCTTT
TRBJ1-2 | TRBD1 | TRBV7-9 | - | 14 | CASGPTDRGEGYTF | TGTGCCAGCGGACCGACGGACAGGGGAGAGGGCTACACCTTC
TRBJ2-5 | - | TRBV12-3/TRBV12-4 | - | 12 | CASSYYRETQYF | TGTGCCAGCAGTTACTACCGAGAGACCCAGTACTTC
TRBJ2-7 | TRBD1 | TRBV6-5 | once | 15 | CASRPGQRSSYEQYF | TGTGCCAGCAGGCCGGGACAGCGAAGCTCCTACGAGCAGTACTTC
TRBJ2-3 | - | TRBV6-4 | - | 14 | CASSDRAGADTQYF | TGTGCCAGCAGTGACAGGGCCGGGGCAGATACGCAGTATTTT
TRBJ1-1 | TRBD1 | TRBV6-1 | - | 15 | CASSEWTGRDTEAFF | TGTGCCAGCAGTGAATGGACAGGGAGGGACACTGAAGCTTTCTTT
TRBJ2-1 | TRBD1 | TRBV3-1/TRBV3-2 | once | 17 | CASSQRDRKESYNEQFF | TGTGCCAGCAGCCAGAGGGACAGGAAAGAATCCTACAATGAGCAGTTCTTC
TRBJ1-4 | - | TRBV27 | - | 18 | CASSSRVPIQGANEKLFF | TGTGCCAGCAGTTCACGCGTCCCTATACAGGGAGCTAATGAAAAACTGTTTTTT
TRBJ1-1 | - | TRBV24-1 | - | 12 | CATRGVDTEAFF | TGTGCCACCCGGGGGGTCGATACTGAAGCTTTCTTT
TRBJ1-2 | - | TRBV27 | - | 14 | CASSSLRSVYGYTF | TGTGCCAGCAGTTCTCTTCGGAGTGTCTATGGCTACACCTTC
TRBJ2-5 | TRBD2 | TRBV5-4 | - | 16 | CASSGVAGGLQETQYF | TGTGCCAGCAGCGGCGTAGCGGGGGGGCTACAAGAGACCCAGTACTTC
TRBJ1-3 | - | TRBV6-5 | - | 15 | CASSRQTSSGNTIYF | TGTGCCAGCAGTCGACAGACAAGCTCTGGAAACACCATATATTTT
TRBJ2-7 | - | TRBV5-6 | once | 13 | CASSTDSSYEQYF | TGTGCCAGCAGCACCGACAGCTCCTACGAGCAGTACTTC
TRBJ2-3 | TRBD2 | TRBV6-5 | - | 16 | CASSSRTSGVGDTQYF | TGTGCCAGCAGTTCGCGGACTAGCGGGGTTGGAGATACGCAGTATTTT
TRBJ2-7 | - | TRBV5-6 | - | 16 | CASSLSPTGLSYEQYF | TGTGCCAGCAGCTTGTCGCCGACAGGACTCTCCTACGAGCAGTACTTC
TRBJ2-7 | - | TRBV6-5 | - | 12 | CASGLQGGEQYF | TGTGCCAGCGGACTTCAAGGGGGCGAGCAGTACTTC
TRBJ2-7 | TRBD2 | TRBV9 | - | 14 | CASSTSGGSYEQYF | TGTGCCAGCAGCACTAGCGGGGGGTCCTACGAGCAGTACTTC
TRBJ2-2 | - | TRBV30 | - | 16 | CAWLHLRDTNTGELFF | TGTGCCTGGTTACACCTCCGGGACACGAACACCGGGGAGCTGTTTTTT
TRBJ1-2 | - | TRBV2 | - | 12 | CARGSGHGGYTF | TGTGCCAGGGGATCGGGACATGGAGGCTACACCTTC
TRBJ1-5 | - | TRBV6-1 | - | 15 | CASSEGEQAYQPQHF | TGTGCCAGCAGTGAAGGGGAGCAGGCATATCAGCCCCAGCATTTT
TRBJ1-1 | - | TRBV7-9 | - | 16 | CASSLRRTGWDTEAFF | TGTGCCAGCAGCCTCCGGCGTACAGGGTGGGACACTGAAGCTTTCTTT
TRBJ1-2 | - | TRBV2 | - | 15 | CASRETPGYGYGYTF | TGTGCCAGCAGGGAAACACCAGGTTACGGCTATGGCTACACCTTC
TRBJ1-5 | - | TRBV5-1 | - | 14 | CASSFGTENQPQHF | TGCGCCAGCAGCTTTGGTACGGAGAATCAGCCCCAGCATTTT
TRBJ2-1 | - | TRBV27 | - | 14 | CASSLSSPNNEQFF | TGTGCCAGCAGTTTAAGCTCCCCTAACAATGAGCAGTTCTTC
TRBJ1-1 | TRBD1 | TRBV11-2 | - | 16 | CASSPRTGGPNTEAFF | TGTGCCAGCAGCCCCCGGACAGGGGGCCCTAACACTGAAGCTTTCTTT
TRBJ2-7 | TRBD1 | TRBV10-1 | - | 14 | CASSEGTGGYEQYF | TGCGCCAGCAGTGAGGGGACAGGGGGCTACGAGCAGTACTTC
TRBJ1-2 | - | TRBV14 | - | 13 | CASSQDRGSGYTF | TGTGCCAGCAGCCAAGATCGAGGGAGCGGCTACACCTTC
TRBJ2-7 | - | TRBV6-5 | - | 13 | CASTNDGSYEQYF | TGTGCCAGCACGAACGACGGGTCCTACGAGCAGTACTTC
TRBJ1-5 | - | TRBV7-9 | - | 15 | CASSLAGSVNQPQHF | TGTGCCAGCAGCTTAGCCGGGTCAGTCAATCAGCCCCAGCATTTT
TRBJ1-5 | TRBD1 | TRBV11-3 | few | 18 | CASSLVPGQGMGNQPQHF | TGTGCCAGCAGCCTTGTCCCGGGACAGGGAATGGGAAATCAGCCCCAGCATTTT
TRBJ1-2 | - | TRBV19 | - | 15 | CASSARLTANYGYTF | TGTGCCAGTAGTGCTCGACTTACCGCTAACTATGGCTACACCTTC
TRBJ1-1 | - | TRBV6-1 | - | 15 | CASSERGLRNTEAFF | TGTGCCAGCAGTGAACGGGGACTTAGGAACACTGAAGCTTTCTTT
TRBJ1-4 | TRBD1 | TRBV19 | - | 15 | CASGTGGSFEEKLFF | TGTGCCAGCGGCACAGGGGGAAGTTTTGAGGAAAAACTGTTTTTT
TRBJ1-6 | - | TRBV19 | - | 15 | CASLPGGERNSPLHF | TGTGCCAGTCTCCCGGGCGGGGAACGCAATTCACCCCTCCACTTT
TRBJ1-2 | - | TRBV6-5 | - | 15 | CASSPSGQRRYGYTF | TGTGCCAGCAGCCCCTCCGGACAGAGACGATATGGCTACACCTTC
TRBJ2-3 | - | TRBV5-6 | once | 17 | CASSLEYRSGIADTQYF | TGTGCCAGCAGCTTGGAGTATCGGTCGGGGATTGCAGATACGCAGTATTTT
TRBJ1-4 | - | TRBV4-1 | once | 16 | CASSLPTEGMDEKLFF | TGCGCCAGCAGCCTCCCAACGGAGGGGATGGATGAAAAACTGTTTTTT
TRBJ2-1 | TRBD2 | TRBV4-1 | - | 16 | CASSKTSGTGWGEQFF | TGCGCCAGCAGCAAGACTAGCGGAACGGGGTGGGGTGAGCAGTTCTTC
TRBJ2-2 | TRBD2 | TRBV4-1 | - | 16 | CASSQGLAGGTGELFF | TGCGCCAGCAGCCAAGGACTAGCGGGGGGCACCGGGGAGCTGTTTTTT
TRBJ2-7 | TRBD1 | TRBV10-1 | - | 15 | CASSEVRTGLGEQYF | TGCGCCAGCAGTGAGGTCCGGACAGGGCTGGGCGAGCAGTACTTC
TRBJ2-7 | TRBD1 | TRBV6-5 | - | 14 | CASRRQGAGYEQYF | TGTGCCAGCAGACGACAGGGGGCTGGTTACGAGCAGTACTTC
TRBJ1-1 | TRBD1 | TRBV29-1 | - | 9 | CSGTGGAFF | TGCAGCGGGACAGGAGGTGCTTTCTTT
TRBJ1-1 | - | TRBV18 | - | 16 | CASSQSVLGQGTEAFF | TGTGCCAGCTCCCAATCAGTCTTGGGGCAGGGCACTGAAGCTTTCTTT
TRBJ1-4 | - | TRBV6-5 | - | 15 | CASTYRILGNEKLFF | TGTGCCAGCACGTACAGGATACTTGGAAACGAAAAACTGTTTTTT
TRBJ2-2 | - | TRBV11-3 | - | 14 | CASSLDYNTGELFF | TGTGCCAGCAGCTTAGACTACAACACCGGGGAGCTGTTTTTT
TRBJ2-7 | - | TRBV27 | - | 17 | CASSLSISSGLSYEQYF | TGTGCCAGCAGTTTATCGATCAGTAGCGGCCTATCCTACGAGCAGTACTTC
TRBJ1-6 | - | TRBV7-9 | - | 17 | CASSPPGVGSLWSPLHF | TGTGCCAGCAGCCCTCCCGGTGTAGGGAGCCTTTGGTCACCCCTCCACTTT
TRBJ1-5 | - | TRBV20-1 | - | 14 | CSASRQRFNQPQHF | TGCAGTGCTAGTAGACAGCGTTTCAATCAGCCCCAGCATTTT
TRBJ2-1 | - | TRBV25-1 | - | 13 | CASSEPRRNEQFF | TGTGCCAGCAGCGAGCCCCGCCGGAATGAGCAGTTCTTC